The T cell receptor (beta chain) under discussion was sequenced for a study of identical twins (dated by TCRdb to 2016 to 2018). About the investigation overall: TCR alpha and beta repertoires from monozygotic twins, unrelated adults of various ages and cord blood were deep-sequenced to test whether fetal clonotypes persist. To rule out contamination, replicate twin experiments were performed at different times with different library preparation protocols.

Every donor in the study was a healthy Caucasian. Three pairs of female monozygotic twins, all aged roughly 18 to 29 years, were included in the twin cohort. Positive isolation kits from Invitrogen were used to isolate the CD4+ and CD8+ T cell populations. Study-wide conclusions, independent of this receptor: Zero-insertion analyses could be partly confounded by invariant T cells such as MAIT and iNKT, though diverse VJ usage argued against such confounding for most clonotypes. The excess sharing between twins in beta out-of-frame sequences was weaker because fewer shared sequences reduced the signal-to-noise ratio. Out-of-frame TCR alpha sequences shared between twins showed an excess of low generation-probability sequences compared with coincidental sharing between unrelated individuals. Fewer insertions were carried by abundant cord blood beta clonotypes; a weaker similar trend was observed in young adult naive repertoires, while no such trend was observed in memory repertoires. Recombination models systematically underestimated out-of-frame TCR alpha sharing in monozygotic twins but agreed with sharing between unrelated individuals. Conclusions relied on cross-sectional statistical analysis, since the same donors could not be followed over many years.

In the case of this clonotype: Which antigen it targets is not known. No much larger clone is present one base from it, and per-base qualities are unavailable.

Library preparation was by 5' RACE. Sequencing took place on an Illumina HiSeq 2000. A universal primer binding site was added through template switching, and the final cDNA carried a unique molecular identifier so that TCR cDNA molecules could be counted accurately. Specific primers in the conserved constant-segment region were used to synthesize first-strand cDNA for the TCR alpha and beta chains. To control for contamination, each cDNA library was double barcoded with a SMART-Mk sample barcode plus Illumina barcodes. TruSeq adapter sequences along with Illumina sample barcodes were introduced in two successive PCR steps. Sequencing of the TCR alpha and beta cDNA libraries was done on the Illumina HiSeq platform using custom primers. The authors processed their data as follows. MiGEC processed the raw reads to extract unique molecular identifiers, while MiXCR was used to determine the CDR3 positions. For each individual, recombination models were inferred using an EM algorithm with the repgenHMM and IGoR tools. The tcR package in R was used for shared clonotype analysis, with sharing normalized by the product of cloneset sizes. To study raw recombination free of thymic and clonal selection effects, out-of-frame nonproductive sequences were analyzed. TCRdb handled the public reads itself, with Q25 trimming in fastp and clone calling in MiXCR, and kept productive beta chains. Each CDR3 protein gets just one entry, which takes the most common genes and DNA from the rows behind it. These V and J calls originate from TCRdb's pipeline instead of the authors' own analysis. The sample table contains a few hundred thousand distinct CDR3 sequences; only one count was recorded for 20% to 30% of them. The top ten clones comprise 2.9% of the sample.

Inclusive of the bounding cysteine and phenylalanine, the CDR3 is 16 residues long. The CDR3 DNA has 48 bases and is translated from base 1. Trimming removed 5 bases from V and 8 bases from J; the gene matches leave 13 bases unexplained. These data also featured in a second study, about T cells expressing NK-cell markers. As that second study puts it: Eight donors provided sorted CD3+CD56+NKG2C+, CD3+CD56+NKG2C- and CD3+CD56-NKG2C+ T-cell subsets, whose TCR beta-chain repertoires were profiled. Seven of the eight sequenced donors were HCMV-seropositive and one was HCMV-seronegative. To restrict sorting to alphabetaTCR-expressing T cells, an anti-gammadeltaTCR antibody was added in several experiments. For five or six donors, the dominant CD3+CD56+NKG2C+ clonotypes were among the top 10 CD8+ clonotypes and accounted for 1.0-7.0% of CD8+ T cells. Those dominant clonotypes were again the most abundant among CD3+CD56-NKG2C+ cells in a few donors, at about 28.3-60.1%. It remained unclear whether the expanded NKG2C-expressing T cell clones were specific for HCMV antigens. The eight sequenced donors were randomly selected healthy volunteers, three men and five women. A commercial ELISA kit detecting HCMV-specific IgG in serum was used to determine HCMV serostatus. MIGEC was used to demultiplex reads and group reads by UMI, and MiTCR was used to assemble and quantify clonotypes. Only TCR cDNA sequences supported by at least two reads were kept to exclude erroneous sequences. The tcR package was used for downstream repertoire analysis, and clonotypes were matched between fractions using CDR3 nucleotide sequence together with V segment. VDJmatch was used to annotate antigen specificity against VDJdb, with one amino acid substitution allowed in CDR3.

Sequencing was carried out using CD4+ T cells sorted from blood. The receptor was isolated from a young woman in good health. Recombination linked TRBV12-3 or TRBV12-4 to TRBJ1-2; 11 central bases correspond to TRBD1. CDR3 region: CASSRTGGAPIGGYTF. The DNA is as follows: TGTGCCAGCAGTCGGACAGGGGGCGCCCCGATTGGGGGCTACACCTTC.